The 10 T cell receptor beta chains listed next were all sequenced from one sample in a study of regulatory T cells in long-lasting Graves disease. Assembly of TCR beta libraries relied on iRepertoire HTBI primers together with Arm-PCR of CDR3 regions. MiXCR, applied by TCRdb to the multiplex PCR reads, yields one record per CDR3 protein. The sample contains under 450,000 distinct CDR3 sequences, about 17% of which appear only once. Regarding time point: newly diagnosed GD, antithyroid drugs for less than 3 months. Extracted RNA from PBMCs served as the source of the TCR library. These sequences were also reported in another study, on T cells in Graves' hyperthyroidism and ophthalmopathy.

This sample comprised peripheral blood mononuclear cells (PBMCs), obtained at new diagnosis, from a patient treated with antithyroid drugs. The source of these receptors is a woman under 30 with Graves disease.

This clonotype has ten or more counts. The chain couples TRBV5-1 to TRBJ1-2; D unresolved. This CDR3 is built from 13 residues. CDR1 and CDR2 from the germline V gene are SGHRS and YFSETQ. V lost 0 bases and J 4 bases, leaving 7 bases between the germline ends. This CDR3 is CASSLEAVYGYTF. In nucleotides, the CDR3 is TGCGCCAGCAGCTTGGAGGCAGTCTATGGCTACACCTTC.

This clonotype has a count of ten or more. The V call is TRBV6-2 or TRBV6-3, the J call TRBJ1-2; D may be TRBD1 (5 bases). V shed 5 bases and J shed 4 bases, with 11 bases lying between them. Per germline, CDR1 MNHEY and CDR2 SVGEGT. The CDR3 extends over 13 amino acids. The DNA of the CDR3 is TGTGCCAGCAGTGGGGGACGCGGCTATGGCTACACCTTC. Residues: CASSGGRGYGYTF.

In its sample, this clonotype was seen many times. The chain has TRBV20-1 and TRBJ2-1; no clear D gene. Germline V lookup: CDR1 DFQATT, CDR2 SNEGSKA (reference sequence). Trimming pared 0 bases from V and 2 bases from J, leaving 8 bases between. The CDR3 runs 14 residues. CDR3 in amino acids: CSARDRATYNEQFF. The CDR3 nucleotides are TGCAGTGCTAGAGATCGTGCCACCTACAATGAGCAGTTCTTC.

This clonotype has at least ten counts. The chain joins TRBV29-1 to TRBJ1-1; D might be TRBD1 (5 bases). The CDR3 covers 12 residues. CDR1 and CDR2 (germline): SQVTM, ANQGSEA. V was shortened by 3 bases and J by 1 base, with 6 bases between the two germline ends. DNA for the CDR3: TGCAGCGTTGAGGGACGGAACACTGAAGCTTTCTTT. Amino acids: CSVEGRNTEAFF. Full variable domain (outside the CDR3, taken from reference TRBV29-1 and TRBJ1-1): SAVISQKPSRDICQRGTSLTIQCQVDSQVTMMFWYRQQPGQSLTLIATANQGSEATYESGFVIDKFPISRPNLTFSTLTVSNMSPEDSSIYLCSVEGRNTEAFFGQGTRLTVV.

This clonotype was recorded many times. The V call is TRBV6-1, the J call TRBJ1-2; maybe TRBD1 (6 bases). CDR3 size: 16 residues. Germline V gives CDR1 MNHNS, CDR2 SASEGT. Written as DNA, the CDR3 is TGTGCTACCGCCCCTACGGGGGACACTTTTCGGCGCGGCTACACCTTC. This translates into CATAPTGDTFRRGYTF.

The V call is TRBV4-1, the J call TRBJ2-5, with D hard to call. The CDR3 extends over 15 amino acids. CDR1 is MGHRA, CDR2 YSYEKL, per germline. Trimming pared 0 bases from V and 1 base from J, leaving 9 bases between. This chain's CDR3 is CASSQDWRSQETQYF. CDR3 bases: TGCGCCAGCAGCCAAGATTGGCGCAGCCAAGAGACCCAGTACTTC.

This clonotype was detected many times. The chain has TRBV6-2 or TRBV6-3 and TRBJ2-7; D perhaps matches TRBD1 (7 bases). V lost 0 bases to trimming and J lost 2 bases, with 11 bases between them. The germline CDR1 and CDR2 sequences are MNHEY and SVGEGT. CDR3 length equals 15 residues. Written as DNA, the CDR3 is TGTGCCAGCAGTTACTCGCGGGACAGTACCTACGAGCAGTACTTC. Translated: CASSYSRDSTYEQYF.

In its sample, this clonotype was seen many times. V gene TRBV20-1 combines with J gene TRBJ2-7; D is unresolved. V lost 3 bases and J lost 1, with 7 bases in between. In germline, CDR1 is DFQATT, CDR2 SNEGSKA (reference sequence). The CDR3 has 12 amino acids. CDR3 residues: CSARQSSYEQYF. The CDR3 nucleotides read TGCAGTGCTAGGCAGTCATCCTACGAGCAGTACTTC.

This clonotype appeared many times. The chain carries TRBV7-9 and TRBJ1-1; possible D gene TRBD1, 5 bases. CDR1 and CDR2 (germline): SEHNR, FQNEAQ (reference sequence). The CDR3 covers 14 residues. V lost 2 bases and J 0 bases, leaving 7 bases between the germline ends. CDR3 residues: CASSLQQVNTEAFF. The CDR3 nucleotides are TGTGCCAGCAGCTTACAACAGGTGAACACTGAAGCTTTCTTT.

The chain links TRBV7-9 to TRBJ1-1; 9 bases match TRBD1. CDR1 is SEHNR and CDR2 is FQNEAQ in the germline V gene (reference sequence). After removal of 4 bases from V and 6 bases from J, the junction contained 6 bases not matched to a gene. This CDR3 is built from 14 residues. DNA for the CDR3: TGTGCCAGCAGCTCAAGACAGGGGGGTGCTGAAGCTTTCTTT. The encoded protein is CASSSRQGGAEAFF.